The next 12 T cell receptor beta chains were all read from a single sample in a study of post-analysis software for immune sequencing data. Unique molecular identifiers tagged the TCR beta cDNA libraries. TCRdb reprocessed the PCR reads via MiXCR and lists one record per CDR3 protein. This table holds approximately 250,000 distinct CDR3 sequences, about 38% found once. Study-level results: The five TRBV segments detected at higher frequency in patients than in controls included TRBV5-6, TRBV5-1 and TRBV20-1.

The antigens of these receptors remain unknown. Sequenced: blood. The receptors stem from a girl aged 10-17 years with multiple sclerosis.

This clonotype was counted ten times or more. J is TRBJ2-1 and V is TRBV29-1; TRBD2 aligns across 11 bases. The CDR3 runs 15 residues. CDR1 is SQVTM, CDR2 ANQGSEA, per germline. V trimming: 5 bases; J trimming: 1 base; junction bases outside the gene matches: 4. The CDR3 reads CSVLTSGGSYNEQFF. CDR3 in DNA: TGCAGCGTTTTAACTAGCGGGGGTTCCTACAATGAGCAGTTCTTC.

The rearrangement uses TRBV19 and TRBJ2-3, with a possible D match to TRBD2 (6 bases). Trimming stripped 4 bases from V and 0 bases from J, with 17 bases between. Germline-derived CDR1 and CDR2 are LNHDA and SQIVND (reference sequence). The CDR3 is 17 amino acids. CDR3 nucleotide sequence: TGTGCCAGTAGTACCACCTTCTTAGCGGCGAGCACAGATACGCAGTATTTT. It is translated as CASSTTFLAASTDTQYF.

The table lists this clonotype with a count of one. A single base separates this from a much larger clone, so it may be a read error. The chain has TRBV3-1 and TRBJ2-3, with D perhaps matching TRBD2 (6 bases). From germline, CDR1 is LGHDT and CDR2 YNNKEL (reference sequence). This CDR3 has 13 residues. The CDR3 reads CASSPTSTDAQYF. In DNA form, the CDR3 reads TGTGCCAGCAGCCCAACTAGCACAGATGCGCAGTATTTT.

This clonotype was counted ten times or more. V usage is TRBV7-3 and J usage is TRBJ2-1; 9 positions agree with TRBD2. This CDR3 contains 16 residues. The germline CDR1 and CDR2 sequences are SGHTA and FQGTGA. V was clipped by 2 bases and J by 8 bases; unmatched bases: 10. The CDR3 region is CASSLRAGGAMHEQFF. The CDR3, as DNA: TGTGCCAGCAGCTTACGAGCGGGAGGAGCGATGCATGAGCAGTTCTTC.

This clonotype was recorded at least ten times. J is TRBJ2-1 and V is TRBV6-5; a weak D match, TRBD1 (5 bases). This CDR3 is 14 amino acids long. The germline V gene encodes CDR1 MNHEY and CDR2 SVGAGI. The V end lost 0 bases, the J end lost 4 bases, and 7 bases lay between the germline ends. CDR3 region: CASSYSSGYNEQFF. Written as DNA, the CDR3 is TGTGCCAGCAGTTACTCGTCAGGGTACAATGAGCAGTTCTTC.

The chain uses TRBV7-3 and TRBJ2-6; D unclear. CDR1 is SGHTA and CDR2 is FQGTGA in the germline V gene. This CDR3 has 14 residues. V was clipped by 5 bases and J by 0 bases, with 5 bases between them. CDR3 DNA sequence: TGTGCCAGCAGCCGAAGCTCTGGGGCCAACGTCCTGACTTTC. Amino acid sequence: CASSRSSGANVLTF.

To note about this clonotype: A much larger clonotype is one base distant, so this may be a read error. This chain joins TRBV7-9 and TRBJ2-1; 11 nucleotides line up with TRBD2. This CDR3 has 16 residues. Germline V gives CDR1 SEHNR, CDR2 FQNEAQ (reference sequence). The CDR3 bases are TGTACCAGCAGCTTAAGACTAGCGGGACCCTACAATGAGCAGTTCTTC. Its translation: CTSSLRLAGPYNEQFF.

J is TRBJ1-4 and V is TRBV11-2; a possible D gene is TRBD1 (5 bases). Trimming cost V 5 bases and J 8 bases, with 15 bases left between them. CDR3 length: 14 amino acids. Germline CDR1 reads SGHAT; CDR2 reads FQNNGV. This chain's CDR3 is CASSRLGVDEKLFF. The CDR3 nucleotides are TGTGCCAGCAGCCGCTTGGGGGTAGACGAAAAACTGTTTTTT.

This clonotype was seen repeatedly, ten times or more. The rearrangement links TRBV20-1 to TRBJ2-1; D is ambiguous. The CDR3 length is 14 residues. The V gene lost 3 bases and the J gene lost 0 bases, with 9 bases spanning the gap. Germline V gives CDR1 DFQATT, CDR2 SNEGSKA (reference sequence). In DNA form, the CDR3 reads TGCAGTGCTAGGGCCAGTAACTCCTACAATGAGCAGTTCTTC. The encoded protein is CSARASNSYNEQFF.

V gene TRBV12-3 or TRBV12-4 combines with J gene TRBJ2-7; 8 bases align to TRBD1. Trimming removed 3 bases from V and 4 bases from J; junction bases left unmatched: 5. The CDR3 spans 14 residues. The CDR3 DNA follows: TGTGCCAGCAGTTTTAGGGACAGGACTTACGAGCAGTACTTC. This encodes CASSFRDRTYEQYF.

This clonotype has only a few counts. The junction departs from germline at one end; a sequencing error may be responsible. This rearrangement joins TRBV14 to TRBJ1-1; no clear D gene. CDR3 length: 14 residues. The germline V gene encodes CDR1 SGHDN and CDR2 FVKESK. The CDR3 sequence: CASGHSGPGTEAFF. CDR3 nucleotide sequence: TGTGCCAGCGGCCATTCGGGCCCTGGAACTGAAGCTTTCTTT.

A note on this clonotype: A much larger clone is a single base away; this may be a read error. The chain is built from TRBV27 and TRBJ2-7; 8 bases match TRBD1. CDR3 length: 14 residues. The V gene's germline CDR1 is MNHEY and CDR2 SMNVEV (reference sequence). V lost 4 bases, J lost 6 bases, and 8 bases stayed unmatched. The chain's CDR3 is CASSSDRAWGEQYF. The CDR3 DNA sequence: TGTGCCAGCAGTTCGGACAGGGCTTGGGGCGAGCAGTACTTC.